Below, 27 T cell receptor beta chains from the same sample are listed, as sequenced in a study of CD8+CD57+ T cells in acquired aplastic anemia. Patients chosen for sequencing had CD8+CD57+ cells that had expanded, as shown by flow cytometry. CDR3 and TCR beta VDJ profiling relied on genomic DNA as the template. Each CDR3 protein gets one entry after TCRdb re-called the reads with MiXCR. This sample has about 200,000 distinct CDR3 sequences, with under 55% found just once. Sequenced sample: sorted CD4+, CD8+, or CD8+CD57+ T cells (not recorded which) from PBMCs. The receptors shown here come from a human donor with aplastic anemia.

This clonotype showed up many times. The chain combines TRBV19 with TRBJ2-3; the D is unclear. Per the germline V gene, CDR1 is LNHDA and CDR2 is SQIVND (reference sequence). Deletions cut 9 bases from V and 2 bases from J, with 18 bases between. CDR3 length equals 15 residues. CDR3 residues: CASSPRASHTDTQYF. The CDR3 coding sequence is TGTGCCAGCTCACCTCGGGCTTCCCACACAGATACGCAGTATTTT. The variable domain in full, with the rest retrieved from reference TRBV19 and TRBJ2-3, is DGGITQSPKYLFRKEGQNVTLSCEQNLNHDAMYWYRQDPGQGLRLIYYSQIVNDFQKGDIAEGYSVSREKKESFPLTVTSAQKNPTAFYLCASSPRASHTDTQYFGPGTRLTVL.

V usage is TRBV5-6 and J usage is TRBJ1-1, with D tentatively TRBD1 (5 bases). V lost 4 bases and J lost 0, with 25 bases in between. Germline CDR1 reads SGHDT; CDR2 reads YYEEEE. The CDR3 extends over 19 amino acids. The CDR3 protein is CASSQLQSRGTSMNTEAFF. CDR3 DNA: TGTGCCAGCAGCCAACTCCAATCCCGGGGCACTTCAATGAACACTGAAGCTTTCTTT.

This clonotype was counted ten times or more. The genes are TRBV24-1 and TRBJ1-1; maybe TRBD1 (5 bases). V shed 1 base and J shed 4 bases, with 15 bases lying between them. The CDR3 runs 16 residues. Germline V CDR1 and CDR2: KGHDR, SFDVKD. The CDR3 bases are TGTGCCACCAGTGATTTCAGTGGGGGTTTGGCCACTGAAGCTTTCTTT. Residues: CATSDFSGGLATEAFF.

In its sample, this clonotype was seen many times. The chain recombines TRBV7-3 with TRBJ1-1; D unclear. V was cut by 0 bases and J by 6 bases, with 8 bases left in between. This CDR3 is 13 amino acids long. Germline CDR1 and CDR2: SGHTA and FQGTGA. CDR3 residues: CASSLTGSAEAFF. The CDR3 nucleotides are TGTGCCAGCAGCTTAACTGGGAGCGCTGAAGCTTTCTTT.

The chain recombines TRBV28 with TRBJ1-3, with 8 nucleotides matching TRBD1. The CDR3 loop spans 19 amino acids. Per germline, CDR1 MDHEN and CDR2 SYDVKM. Losses at the gene ends were 4 bases for V and 3 bases for J; bases not matched to a gene: 17. The CDR3 sequence: CASSSRDRRLGVDGNTIYF. CDR3 nucleotides: TGTGCCAGCAGTTCCCGGGACAGGCGCCTGGGTGTCGATGGAAACACCATATATTTT.

The rearrangement links TRBV6-6 to TRBJ1-6; TRBD1 aligns across 7 bases. Trimming took 7 bases from V and 4 from J; bases not matched to a gene: 16. The CDR3 consists of 18 residues. Germline-derived CDR1 and CDR2 are MNHNY and SVGAGI (reference sequence). CDR3 sequence reads: CASILAPGGVGYNSPLHF. The CDR3 DNA is TGTGCCAGCATCTTGGCGCCAGGGGGTGTTGGGTATAATTCACCCCTCCACTTT.

The chain couples TRBV7-2 to TRBJ2-1; TRBD1 agrees at 9 bases. Germline-derived CDR1 and CDR2 are SGHTA and FQGNSA. Trimming at V came to 3 bases and at J to 8 bases, leaving 8 bases not matched to a gene. This CDR3 contains 15 residues. The CDR3 loop reads CASSLDGTGRDEQFF. CDR3 bases: TGTGCCAGCAGCTTGGACGGGACAGGGAGGGATGAGCAGTTCTTC.

The sample holds one count of this clonotype. The conserved phenylalanine or tryptophan normally closing the CDR3 is absent here, so this likely arose from a read error. J is TRBJ1-1 and V is TRBV19; the D gene is possibly TRBD1 (6 bases). Germline values: CDR1 LNHDA, CDR2 SQIVND (reference sequence). The CDR3 loop spans 14 amino acids. The V and J ends lost 0 bases and 5 bases respectively, with 10 bases between them. CDR3 sequence (DNA): TGTGCCAGTAGTATAGACGGGACATCAACTGAAGCTTTCTAT. As protein: CASSIDGTSTEAFY.

Ten or more counts support this clonotype. The CDR3, as DNA: TGTGCCAGCAGCCCCCTGATTAGCGGGGGCCAAGAGACCCAGTACTTC. Translating it yields CASSPLISGGQETQYF. The chain employs TRBV6-5 and TRBJ2-5; 9 nucleotides line up with TRBD2. Germline-derived CDR1 and CDR2 are MNHEY and SVGAGI. Trimming cost V 6 bases and J 1 base; bases outside gene matches: 9. CDR3 length: 16 residues.

This clonotype was counted at least ten times. The chain employs TRBV5-1 and TRBJ2-3; unclear D gene. This CDR3 has 16 residues. V lost 0 bases and J lost 5, with 16 bases in between. Germline-derived CDR1 and CDR2 are SGHRS and YFSETQ. The CDR3 region has the DNA TGCGCCAGCAGCTTGGAGGCAGGTCGGGCAAGAGATACGCAGTATTTT. It specifies CASSLEAGRARDTQYF.

This clonotype was seen many times. The V and J genes are TRBV6-2 or TRBV6-3 and TRBJ1-5; tentatively, D is TRBD1 (6 bases). V lost 6 bases to trimming and J lost 4 bases, with 16 bases between them. The length of the CDR3 is 15 residues. CDR1 and CDR2 from the germline V gene are MNHEY and SVGEGT. DNA for the CDR3: TGTGCCAGCAGCCCAACAGGGTCCCTTAATCAGCCCCAGCATTTT. Protein sequence: CASSPTGSLNQPQHF.

This rearrangement joins TRBV24-1 to TRBJ2-7; TRBD2 agrees at 13 bases. Trimming at V came to 9 bases and at J to 2 bases, leaving 12 bases not matched to a gene. The CDR3 is made up of 17 amino acids. In germline, CDR1 is KGHDR, CDR2 SFDVKD. CDR3 protein: CATYSAGTSGETYEQYF. CDR3 bases: TGTGCCACCTACTCAGCAGGGACTAGCGGGGAGACCTACGAGCAGTACTTC.

This clonotype came up many times. The genes are TRBV9 and TRBJ1-3, with no clear D. Looked up from germline, CDR1 is SGDLS and CDR2 is YYNGEE. The CDR3 extends over 15 amino acids. The V gene lost 3 bases and the J gene lost 0 bases, with 10 bases spanning the gap. The CDR3 DNA reads TGTGCCAGCAGCGAACGACCCATCTCTGGAAACACCATATATTTT. It translates to CASSERPISGNTIYF. The variable domain in full, with the rest retrieved from reference TRBV9 and TRBJ1-3, is DSGVTQTPKHLITATGQRVTLRCSPRSGDLSVYWYQQSLDQGLQFLIQYYNGEERAKGNILERFSAQQFPDLHSELNLSSLELGDSALYFCASSERPISGNTIYFGEGSWLTVV.

The rearrangement joins TRBV24-1 to TRBJ2-3; D possibly corresponds to TRBD2 (5 bases). V lost 5 bases, J lost 4 bases, and 15 bases lay in between. In germline, CDR1 is KGHDR, CDR2 SFDVKD. The CDR3 runs to 15 residues. CDR3 bases: TGTGCCACCAGTGCCTTATCTGGGAGCGCAGATACGCAGTATTTT. This codes for CATSALSGSADTQYF.

This clonotype was counted a few times. The chain links TRBV20-1 to TRBJ1-2; D not resolved. V was cut by 0 bases and J by 1 base, with 6 bases left in between. CDR1 and CDR2 from the germline V gene are DFQATT and SNEGSKA (reference sequence). This CDR3 region has 13 residues. The CDR3 spells CSARDHGNYGYTF. In nucleotides, the CDR3 is TGCAGTGCTAGAGATCACGGTAACTATGGCTACACCTTC.

The rearrangement joins TRBV4-3 to TRBJ2-7; D is unresolved. V lost 0 bases and J 6 bases, leaving 9 bases between the germline ends. In germline, CDR1 is LGHNA, CDR2 YSLEER. The CDR3 covers 13 residues. This CDR3 reads CASSQEGRGEQYF. As DNA, the CDR3 is TGCGCCAGCAGCCAAGAAGGGCGCGGCGAGCAGTACTTC.

The chain carries TRBV12-3 or TRBV12-4 and TRBJ1-4; D is possibly TRBD1 (5 bases). V shed 1 base and J shed 7 bases, with 13 bases lying between them. The CDR3 spans 15 residues. The CDR3 region has the DNA TGTGCCAGCAGTTTAGGTCGGGGGGGGGGTGAAAAACTGTTTTTT. Amino acids: CASSLGRGGGEKLFF.

This clonotype was found many times. The chain is built from TRBV9 and TRBJ2-1; D is ambiguous. Per the germline V gene, CDR1 is SGDLS and CDR2 is YYNGEE. This CDR3 contains 15 residues. V lost 1 base and J lost 0, with 8 bases in between. Written as DNA, the CDR3 is TGTGCCAGCAGCGTATTCAACAGCTCCTACAATGAGCAGTTCTTC. Its protein product is CASSVFNSSYNEQFF.

This clonotype was observed at least ten times. V and J are TRBV3-1 and TRBJ1-5; D is unresolved. Per germline, CDR1 LGHDT and CDR2 YNNKEL (reference sequence). The CDR3 is 15 residues long. Trimming stripped 5 bases from V and 0 bases from J, with 11 bases between. CDR3 in amino acids: CASSSTVNSNQPQHF. The DNA for the CDR3 is TGTGCCAGCAGCTCAACGGTGAATAGCAATCAGCCCCAGCATTTT.

The chain is built from TRBV2 and TRBJ1-5; no clear D gene. Germline CDR1 and CDR2: SNHLY and FYNNEI. This CDR3 comprises 12 residues. V shed 5 bases and J shed 7 bases, with 9 bases lying between them. The CDR3 here is CASSYDGQPQHF. For the CDR3, the DNA is TGTGCCAGCAGTTATGACGGACAGCCCCAGCATTTT.

The V gene is TRBV15, the J gene TRBJ2-5, with TRBD2 matching 13 bases. This CDR3 is built from 14 residues. Germline V gene sequence: CDR1 LNHNV, CDR2 YYDKDF (reference sequence). V shed 5 bases and J 7 bases; nucleotides not matched to a gene: 4. The CDR3 bases are TGTGCCACCAGCGGCACTAGCGGGGGGGGGACCCAGTACTTC. Protein sequence: CATSGTSGGGTQYF.

J is TRBJ1-5 and V is TRBV2, with 7 bases identical to TRBD1. The CDR3 spans 18 residues. CDR1 SNHLY and CDR2 FYNNEI come from the germline V gene. The J segment lost 1 base and the V segment lost 4 bases, leaving 13 bases of the junction unmatched. The CDR3 protein is CASSAPGGGTRSNQPQHF. CDR3 nucleotide sequence: TGTGCCAGCAGTGCTCCGGGAGGGGGCACAAGGAGCAATCAGCCCCAGCATTTT.

At least ten counts were recorded for this clonotype. The V and J genes are TRBV19 and TRBJ1-6; D is perhaps TRBD1 (6 bases). The CDR3 totals 16 residues. Germline V gene data show CDR1 as LNHDA and CDR2 as SQIVND (reference sequence). The germline V and J ends were trimmed by 3 bases and 8 bases, with 17 bases remaining between them. The CDR3 DNA reads TGTGCCAGTAGTATGCCAAGGGGGTATTTAGATTCACCCCTCCACTTT. The encoded protein is CASSMPRGYLDSPLHF.

The sample holds many counts of this clonotype. The chain carries TRBV9 and TRBJ1-6; a weak D match, TRBD1 (5 bases). CDR3 length equals 15 residues. The germline V gene encodes CDR1 SGDLS and CDR2 YYNGEE. V was pared by 4 bases and J by 7 bases, with 15 bases between. The CDR3 DNA reads TGTGCCAGCAGCCCCTGGGACGGGCAAAATTCACCCCTCCACTTT. Encoded protein: CASSPWDGQNSPLHF.

This clonotype has just a few counts. The chain couples TRBV20-1 to TRBJ2-1, with 11 bases that match TRBD2. From germline, CDR1 is DFQATT and CDR2 SNEGSKA (reference sequence). V lost 3 bases and J lost 4; bases outside the gene matches: 2. The CDR3 length is 14 residues. CDR3 coding DNA: TGCAGTGCTAGGACTAGCGGGGATTACAATGAGCAGTTCTTC. It encodes CSARTSGDYNEQFF.

V gene TRBV3-1 combines with J gene TRBJ2-7, with D possibly TRBD1 on 5 matching bases. The CDR3 length is 14 residues. Trimming left V 4 bases short and J 0 bases short, with 10 bases between. Germline V gives CDR1 LGHDT, CDR2 YNNKEL (reference sequence). In DNA, the CDR3 is TGTGCCAGCAGCCTCCAGGGTAGCTCCTACGAGCAGTACTTC. Its translation: CASSLQGSSYEQYF.

This clonotype occurred a few times. This rearrangement joins TRBV7-3 to TRBJ1-1, with 7 nucleotides matching TRBD1. This CDR3 has 16 amino acids. Looked up from germline, CDR1 is SGHTA and CDR2 is FQGTGA. The V gene end was trimmed by 5 bases and the J gene end by 5 bases; junction bases not matched to a gene: 14. This chain's CDR3 is CASSQIGLTGVTEAFF. The CDR3 nucleotides read TGTGCCAGCAGCCAAATAGGCTTAACAGGGGTGACTGAAGCTTTCTTT.